Included here is one T cell receptor (beta chain) sequence, with context. Its antigen is unknown. No per-base quality is available; no much larger clone lies one base away. The intended sense of this specimen's time point label: progressive disease on ibrutinib. For TCR beta library preparation, about 2 micrograms of genomic DNA were isolated from cryopreserved PBMCs. Longitudinal blood samples from CLL patients on ibrutinib monotherapy underwent high-throughput TCR beta sequencing. The patients took part in an open-label, single-center phase 2 trial of ibrutinib monotherapy. These data come from a study of cytotoxic CD8 clonotypes in ibrutinib-treated CLL (dated by TCRdb to the early 2020s). For context, the study as a whole: The cohort had around twelve relapsed/refractory and around 16 treatment-naive patients; about 17 were IGHV unmutated. Cryopreserved peripheral blood mononuclear cells were obtained before treatment, at response, and at either sustained remission or disease progression. Response samples were obtained after a median of about 13 months of treatment, with a range of roughly 6 to 40 months. Patients were still on ibrutinib when every remission and progressive disease sample was collected. Responses were partial in around 25 patients and complete in 2; after median about 63 months follow-up, some 15 stayed in remission and approximately 12 progressed. Samples averaged approximately 260,000 productive templates and tens of thousands of productive rearrangements. Of the approximately 86 participants in the trial, 26 had longitudinal samples available.

The goal of deep resolution MiSeq sequencing was a depth between 1 in 1 million and 1 in 200,000 T cells, and coverage averaged 10x per clonotype. TCR beta libraries were generated with the immunoSEQ hsTCRB Kit. The authors' analysis ran thus. ImmunoSEQ Data Assistant and ImmunoSEQ Analyzer were used for data analysis, and V, D and J genes were assigned according to IMGT definitions. Clonality, which ranges from 0 to 1, was calculated by subtracting the normalized Shannon entropy of productive rearrangement frequencies from one. Public clonotype analysis was restricted to overrepresented clonotypes comprising at least 0.05% of each patient's repertoire. Approximately 14 age-matched healthy donor repertoires from immuneACCESS served as clonality controls. Sourced from immuneACCESS, this table was stored by TCRdb with only in-frame sequences that have V and J called. A share of the clones is absent; for the studies checked, an unresolved V gene accounts for under half, and the remainder has no known explanation. The D gene and trimming were derived from the DNA, and the V and J assignments and clone size from that table. The sample table contains tens of thousands of clones; only one count was recorded for about two thirds of them. 16% of the sample is in the top ten clones.

The germline V gene provides CDR1 SGHRS and CDR2 YFSETQ. V is cut back by 4 bases and J by 7 bases, with 10 bases in the junction unmatched. From cysteine to phenylalanine, the CDR3 is 14 amino acids long. Solely the CDR3 DNA is kept, with 42 bases framed from the first base. Here is what the overall study found, with its caveats: Sustained-remission and progressing patients did not have matched sampling times, and lymph node repertoires were not examined. Public clonotypes were found to be uncommon and were observed to contract or remain stable during treatment; the increase in clonality was shown to reflect expansion of private clonotypes at ibrutinib response. An increase in clonality was observed at ibrutinib response, with clonality remaining stable during sustained remission and falling back toward baseline at progression. Baseline clonality was found to be higher than that of age-matched healthy donors and was strongly correlated with circulating CD8+ T-cell counts.

The chain is assembled from TRBV5-1 and TRBJ2-7; 8 nucleotides in the junction match TRBD1. The specimen comprised PBMCs, sampled at disease progression, from a patient treated with ibrutinib. This TCR derives from a human donor with chronic lymphocytic leukemia. The nucleotides read TGCGCCAGCAGCCTAGGGACAGGCCGGGAGGAGCAGTACTTC. This yields the protein CASSLGTGREEQYF.